Reported below is one T cell receptor (beta chain). This sample was included in a study of T-cell memory formation after mild COVID-19. Trimming cost V 3 bases and J 4 bases, with 12 bases left between them. There are 13 residues in the CDR3. Germline CDR1 is GTSNPN and CDR2 is SVGIG (reference sequence). MiXCR was run by TCRdb on the 5' RACE reads, yielding one entry per CDR3 protein. The table has about 110,000 distinct CDR3 sequences, 15% to 20% seen once. This chain joins TRBV30 and TRBJ1-1, with a weak D call TRBD1 (5 bases). The specimen was PBMCs or a T cell subset sorted from them (not recorded which). This sequence was found in a man younger than 30 who had mild COVID-19 (a few samples of this study predate the infection). Cell type and time point are not known. This chain's CDR3 is CAWRGPGGTEAFF. The CDR3 DNA is TGTGCCTGGAGGGGACCGGGTGGCACTGAAGCTTTCTTT.